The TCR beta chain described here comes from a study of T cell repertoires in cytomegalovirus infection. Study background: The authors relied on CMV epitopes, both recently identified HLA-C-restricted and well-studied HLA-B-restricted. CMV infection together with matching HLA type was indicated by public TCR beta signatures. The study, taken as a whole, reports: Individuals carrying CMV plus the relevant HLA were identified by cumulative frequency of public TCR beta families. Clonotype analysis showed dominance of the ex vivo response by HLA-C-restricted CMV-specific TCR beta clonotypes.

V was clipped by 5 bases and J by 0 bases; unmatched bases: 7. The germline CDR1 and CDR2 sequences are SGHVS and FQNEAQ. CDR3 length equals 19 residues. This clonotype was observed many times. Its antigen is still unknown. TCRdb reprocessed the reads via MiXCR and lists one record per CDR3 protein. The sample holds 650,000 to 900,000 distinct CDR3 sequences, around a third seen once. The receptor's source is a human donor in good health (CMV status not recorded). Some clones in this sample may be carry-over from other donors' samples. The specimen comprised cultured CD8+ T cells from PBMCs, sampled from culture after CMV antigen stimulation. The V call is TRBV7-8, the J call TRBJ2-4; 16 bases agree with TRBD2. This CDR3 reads CASSAGTSGGALAKNIQYF. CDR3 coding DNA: TGTGCCAGCAGCGCCGGGACTAGCGGGGGGGCCTTAGCCAAAAACATTCAGTACTTC.